A single sample gave rise to the 7 T cell receptor beta chains below, sequenced in a study of blood T cell repertoires in COVID-19. Data came from immunoSEQ multiplex PCR; TCRdb stores just in-frame clones and leaves some out. The sample has around 190,000 clones, around 84% seen once. The sequencing sample was made of PBMCs or T cells enriched from blood (not recorded which). These TCRs come from a woman under 40 who had been exposed to COVID-19.

The V and J genes are TRBV9 and TRBJ2-7; weak D call: TRBD2 (6 bases). Trimming removed 4 bases from V and 2 bases from J, with 10 bases in between. This CDR3 is built from 13 residues. Looked up from germline, CDR1 is SGDLS and CDR2 is YYNGEE. CDR3 region: CASSPGGPYEQYF. In DNA form, the CDR3 reads TGTGCCAGCAGCCCCGGGGGACCCTACGAGCAGTACTTC.

This clone has just a few counts. The CDR3 region is CSSLRGTEAFF. CDR3 coding DNA: TGCAGCAGCCTCAGGGGCACTGAAGCTTTCTTT. This chain links TRBV29-1 with TRBJ1-1, with D possibly TRBD1 on 6 matching bases. With 8 bases removed from V and 4 bases from J, the gap between germline ends came to 11 bases. Germline values: CDR1 SQVTM, CDR2 ANQGSEA. This CDR3 contains 11 residues.

This chain uses TRBV11-2 with TRBJ2-7; possible D gene TRBD2, 5 bases. CDR1 and CDR2 (germline): SGHAT, FQNNGV. This CDR3 is 11 amino acids long. V was clipped by 4 bases and J by 4 bases, with 5 bases between them. The CDR3 DNA is TGTGCCAGCAGCTCGGGGTACGAGCAGTACTTC. It specifies CASSSGYEQYF. The full variable domain, in which reference TRBV11-2 and TRBJ2-7 provide the parts outside the CDR3, is EAGVAQSPRYKIIEKRQSVAFWCNPISGHATLYWYQQILGQGPKLLIQFQNNGVVDDSQLPKDRFSAERLKGVDSTLKIQPAKLEDSAVYLCASSSGYEQYFGPGTRLTVT.

The chain employs TRBV19 and TRBJ1-2; D unresolved. The CDR3 spans 16 residues. CDR1 is LNHDA and CDR2 is SQIVND in the germline V gene (reference sequence). V lost 10 bases to trimming and J lost 4 bases, with 25 bases between them. CDR3 sequence reads: CATPPGSGLPCYGYTF. The CDR3 region has the DNA TGTGCCACCCCGCCGGGATCAGGCCTACCTTGCTATGGCTACACCTTC.

The chain employs TRBV28 and TRBJ1-1; 7 nucleotides align to TRBD1. Per the germline V gene, CDR1 is MDHEN and CDR2 is SYDVKM. CDR3 length: 15 residues. J was trimmed by 0 bases and V by 7 bases; bases with no gene match: 8. The CDR3 loop reads CASIFADRLNTEAFF. In DNA, the CDR3 is TGTGCCAGCATCTTTGCGGACAGGTTGAACACTGAAGCTTTCTTT.

The chain links TRBV19 to TRBJ2-7, with 8 bases lining up with TRBD1. CDR1 and CDR2 (germline): LNHDA, SQIVND (reference sequence). This CDR3 is built from 13 residues. Trimming at V came to 4 bases and at J to 7 bases, leaving 6 bases not matched to a gene. CDR3 in amino acids: CASSNQGALEQYF. The CDR3 DNA sequence: TGTGCCAGTAGTAATCAGGGGGCTTTGGAGCAGTACTTC.

V and J are TRBV5-1 and TRBJ2-7; 8 bases map to TRBD2. The V gene end was trimmed by 4 bases and the J gene end by 4 bases; junction bases not matched to a gene: 13. The CDR3 covers 16 residues. Germline loops: CDR1 SGHRS, CDR2 YFSETQ. The CDR3 here is CASSVGLAPESYEQYF. The CDR3 coding sequence is TGCGCCAGCAGCGTAGGACTAGCCCCAGAATCGTACGAGCAGTACTTC.